Listed below are T cell receptor beta chains from one sample, sequenced in a study of prognosis after radiotherapy for stage I lung cancer. TCRdb re-derived calls from the multiplex PCR reads in MiXCR, one entry per CDR3 protein. The sample lists roughly 25,000 distinct CDR3 sequences, about half occurring once. The specimen comprised PBMCs, sampled before or after stereotactic body radiation therapy (not recorded which). These receptors were obtained from a donor over 45 with non-small cell lung cancer. Both conserved end residues are part of each CDR3. Each record gives: J gene, D gene, clone size, V gene, CDR3 protein, CDR3 DNA. D genes are given only for firm matches. Clone size is shown for a subset of rows, as once, few, many or a class of expanded clone.

>TRBJ1-2|-|many|TRBV3-1
CASSQDLKQPNYGYTF
TGTGCCAGCAGCCAAGATCTAAAACAGCCTAACTATGGCTACACCTTC
>TRBJ1-4|TRBD1|many|TRBV10-2
CASSDPHRGSFPNEKLFF
TGCGCCAGCAGTGACCCCCACAGGGGATCATTCCCTAATGAAAAACTGTTTTTT
>TRBJ2-7|TRBD1|-|TRBV20-1
CSAKTGTGTYEQYF
TGCAGTGCTAAAACCGGGACAGGGACCTACGAGCAGTACTTC
>TRBJ2-1|TRBD2|many|TRBV20-1
CSARLTPGLAGGYEQFF
TGCAGTGCTAGACTCACGCCGGGACTAGCGGGAGGGTATGAGCAGTTCTTC
>TRBJ2-3|-|many|TRBV19
CASSTRRFTDTQYF
TGTGCCAGTAGCACGCGGAGATTCACAGATACGCAGTATTTT
>TRBJ2-7|-|-|TRBV28
CASSNPGQSYEQYF
TGTGCCAGCAGTAACCCGGGGCAGAGCTACGAGCAGTACTTC
>TRBJ1-2|-|-|TRBV12-3/TRBV12-4
CASSSRTGGYTF
TGTGCCAGCAGTTCCAGGACGGGTGGCTACACCTTC
>TRBJ1-2|-|-|TRBV2
CASRNLGGDYGYTF
TGTGCCAGCAGGAACCTCGGGGGAGACTATGGCTACACCTTC
>TRBJ1-1|TRBD1|-|TRBV5-1
CASRGQASWDTEAFF
TGCGCCAGCAGGGGACAGGCAAGTTGGGACACTGAAGCTTTCTTT
>TRBJ2-3|-|-|TRBV6-1
CASSELVGEADTQYF
TGTGCCAGCAGTGAATTGGTCGGGGAGGCAGATACGCAGTATTTT
>TRBJ1-2|TRBD1|many|TRBV6-1
CASTPGQGNYGYTF
TGTGCCAGCACCCCGGGACAGGGAAACTATGGCTACACCTTC
>TRBJ1-2|TRBD1|many|TRBV27
CASSSTPDRVGGYTF
TGTGCCAGCAGTTCTACTCCGGACAGGGTTGGTGGCTACACCTTC
>TRBJ2-3|-|large|TRBV11-3
CASSSPPSDTQYF
TGTGCCAGCAGCTCCCCCCCTTCAGATACGCAGTATTTT
>TRBJ2-3|TRBD2|-|TRBV20-1
CSAPVLAGWQYF
TGCAGTGCACCCGTACTAGCGGGGTGGCAGTATTTT
>TRBJ2-3|TRBD2|once|TRBV27
CASSHTWAGVDTQYF
TGTGCCAGCAGCCATACGTGGGCGGGAGTAGATACGCAGTATTTT
>TRBJ1-4|-|many|TRBV28
CASSLLTMGRGATNEKLFF
TGTGCCAGCAGTTTATTAACTATGGGGAGAGGGGCAACTAATGAAAAACTGTTTTTT
>TRBJ1-1|-|-|TRBV5-1
CASSLDGMNTEAFF
TGCGCCAGCAGCTTGGACGGGATGAACACTGAAGCTTTCTTT
>TRBJ2-2|-|-|TRBV3-1
CASSTGANTGELFF
TGTGCCAGCAGTACGGGCGCGAACACCGGGGAGCTGTTTTTT
>TRBJ2-3|-|many|TRBV20-1
CSATFSGSSTDTQYF
TGCAGTGCTACGTTCAGCGGGTCTAGCACAGATACGCAGTATTTT
>TRBJ1-6|TRBD1|medium-sized|TRBV19
CASSRQGAGRNSPLHF
TGTGCCAGCTCCCGACAGGGGGCCGGACGGAATTCACCCCTCCACTTT
>TRBJ2-5|-|-|TRBV6-1
CASRPRASQETQYF
TGTGCCAGCAGGCCTCGGGCATCCCAAGAGACCCAGTACTTC
>TRBJ2-5|TRBD2|once|TRBV6-5
CASSYVKRELSQETQYF
TGTGCCAGCAGTTACGTAAAGCGGGAGCTCTCCCAAGAGACCCAGTACTTC
>TRBJ2-2|-|many|TRBV6-5
CASSYAQGANTGELFF
TGTGCCAGCAGTTACGCCCAGGGCGCGAACACCGGGGAGCTGTTTTTT
>TRBJ1-2|-|-|TRBV6-4
CASSYSIAGAGYGCTF
TGTGCCAGCAGTTACTCGATTGCAGGGGCAGGTTATGGATGCACCTTC
>TRBJ2-3|TRBD2|-|TRBV7-9
CATTIGRHSGTDTQYF
TGTGCCACGACTATCGGGAGGCACTCTGGCACAGATACGCAGTATTTT
>TRBJ1-5|TRBD1|-|TRBV29-1
CSVRTGGGQPQHF
TGCAGCGTTAGGACAGGGGGCGGTCAGCCCCAGCATTTT
>TRBJ1-6|-|medium-sized|TRBV19
CASSILGQSYNSPLHF
TGTGCCAGTAGCATACTTGGACAGTCATACAATTCACCCCTCCACTTT
>TRBJ2-3|TRBD2|-|TRBV6-5
CASSYSGLAVQTGTHYF
TGTGCCAGCAGTTACTCCGGACTAGCGGTGCAAACGGGGACGCATTATTTT
>TRBJ2-2|-|many|TRBV10-3
CAIGGDSSEELFF
TGTGCCATCGGGGGGGACAGTTCCGAGGAGCTGTTTTTT
>TRBJ2-7|TRBD1|many|TRBV7-9
CASSSQMGQGSSYEQYF
TGTGCCAGCAGCTCCCAAATGGGACAGGGAAGTTCCTACGAGCAGTACTTC
>TRBJ2-2|-|many|TRBV6-1
CASSTLGYRDLAGELFF
TGTGCCAGCAGTACACTCGGTTACCGGGACCTAGCCGGGGAGCTGTTTTTT
>TRBJ2-7|TRBD2|medium-sized|TRBV6-1
CASRTGLAAYEQYF
TGTGCCAGCAGAACAGGACTAGCGGCCTACGAGCAGTACTTC
>TRBJ1-5|TRBD1|many|TRBV4-2
CASSQTGSNFQPQHF
TGTGCCAGCAGCCAGACAGGGTCGAATTTTCAGCCCCAGCATTTT
>TRBJ2-5|-|-|TRBV12-3/TRBV12-4
CASSVRGAEETQYF
TGTGCCAGCAGTGTCCGGGGGGCAGAGGAGACCCAGTACTTC
>TRBJ1-5|-|once|TRBV7-9
CASSINPRMSQPQHF
TGTGCCAGTAGTATCAACCCAAGGATGAGTCAGCCCCAGCATTTT
>TRBJ1-3|-|many|TRBV19
CASSMRGVGGNTIYF
TGTGCCAGTAGTATGCGTGGGGTTGGAGGAAACACCATATATTTT
>TRBJ2-7|-|-|TRBV7-9
CASSRGEEAYEQYF
TGTGCCAGCAGTCGTGGGGAGGAGGCCTACGAGCAGTACTTC
>TRBJ2-1|TRBD2|few|TRBV7-3
CASSQRGTSGGGGQFF
TGTGCCAGCAGCCAAAGGGGAACTAGCGGGGGGGGGGGGCAGTTCTTC
>TRBJ1-2|-|many|TRBV5-1
CASSLDGKGYTF
TGCGCCAGCAGCTTGGACGGCAAGGGCTACACCTTC
>TRBJ1-2|-|-|TRBV9
CASSVGSGNSHLNYGYTF
TGTGCCAGCAGCGTAGGATCGGGGAACAGCCATTTAAACTATGGCTACACCTTC
>TRBJ1-4|-|-|TRBV11-2
CASSQRGGTAEKLFF
TGTGCCAGCAGCCAACGGGGGGGCACAGCTGAAAAACTGTTTTTT
>TRBJ2-7|-|-|TRBV7-9
CASSNRFRTSWSDEQYF
TGTGCCAGCAGCAACCGATTTCGTACTAGCTGGAGCGACGAGCAGTACTTC